This entry features one TCR beta chain sequence. Its specificity is unknown. The CDR3 length is 16 residues. Trimming stripped 0 bases from V and 0 bases from J, with 11 bases between. Germline values: CDR1 LGHNA, CDR2 YSLEER. The data derive from a study of long-term antiretroviral therapy in people with HIV. General study points: Samples were collected from the mid-2000s to the late 2010s under possibly less effective ART regimens. Although diversity increased after ART, it remained lower than in transplant donor controls.

At the survey level, the v3.0 immunoSEQ assay was run. TCRdb keeps only in-frame clones here, not all; method: immunoSEQ multiplex PCR. The profile shows roughly 44,000 clones, 90% to 95% of them singletons. The clonotype comes from a woman aged 45-65 years with HIV. Source: unsorted PBMCs, taken 3.7 years after starting antiretroviral therapy. V usage is TRBV4-3 and J usage is TRBJ1-1, with unresolved D. CDR3 in DNA: TGCGCCAGCAGCCAAGACCACAGCAACCTGAACACTGAAGCTTTCTTT. Its protein product is CASSQDHSNLNTEAFF.